This TCR beta chain was captured by sequencing in a study of T-cell memory formation after mild COVID-19. TCRdb itself ran the 5' RACE reads through MiXCR, one entry per CDR3 protein. The sample holds about 240,000 distinct CDR3 sequences, approximately 10% seen once. Study observations and caveats: What remained unconfirmed was the SARS-CoV-2 specificity of second-wave clones peaking on day 37.

Trimming pared 4 bases from V and 4 bases from J, leaving 16 bases between. Germline values: CDR1 MDHEN, CDR2 SYDVKM. CDR3 length: 15 residues. This clonotype was recorded a few times. Antigen unknown. The gene calls are TRBV28 and TRBJ1-2; D is unresolved. The TCR was taken from a man between 18 and 35 years old who had mild COVID-19 (a few samples of this study predate the infection). Cell type and time point are not known. Input material: PBMCs or a T cell subset sorted from them (not recorded which). The CDR3 coding sequence is TGTGCCAGCAGTTCCTCAGGCAGGAGACTCTATGGCTACACCTTC. It yields the protein CASSSSGRRLYGYTF.